These 4 T cell receptor beta chains were all obtained from the same sample, sequenced in a study of CD8+ T cells in alopecia areata. cDNA serving as the sequencing template came from extracted, reverse transcribed RNA. Clones were read by immunoSEQ multiplex PCR, and TCRdb kept only the in-frame ones, dropping some. The sample gives over 150,000 clones, 50% to 70% of which show up once; 1.7% is in the top ten. The material was CD4+ T cells sorted from blood, obtained at week 0. The receptors were gathered from a human donor with alopecia areata.

This clone was recorded once. The CDR3 loop reads CASRLQADGSPLHF. CDR3 bases: TGTGCCAGCAGGTTACAGGCCGACGGTTCACCCCTCCACTTT. The chain has TRBV27 and TRBJ1-6, with D tentatively TRBD1 (5 bases). Between the trimmed V and J ends, which lost 6 bases and 9 bases, there was a span of 15 bases. Germline CDR1 is MNHEY and CDR2 is SMNVEV (reference sequence). This CDR3 is 14 amino acids long.

The J gene is TRBJ2-1, the V gene TRBV30, with 7 nucleotides matching TRBD1. The CDR3 consists of 14 residues. Germline V lookup: CDR1 GTSNPN, CDR2 SVGIG (reference sequence). V was pared by 5 bases and J by 0 bases, with 4 bases of the junction left unmatched. CDR3 nucleotides: TGTGCCTGGGAAGACAGGGCCTCCTACAATGAGCAGTTCTTC. It translates to CAWEDRASYNEQFF.

The chain recombines TRBV6-5 with TRBJ2-5, with 7 bases that match TRBD1. CDR1 is MNHEY, CDR2 SVGAGI, per germline. With 6 bases clipped from V and 5 bases from J, the junction kept 9 bases outside the gene matches. The length of the CDR3 is 14 residues. The DNA for the CDR3 is TGTGCCAGCAGCTCGGGACAGCCGGGGGAGACCCAGTACTTC. It codes for CASSSGQPGETQYF.

Only a few counts were recorded for this clone. The chain employs TRBV2 and TRBJ2-2; D unresolved. The germline V gene has CDR1 SNHLY and CDR2 FYNNEI. This CDR3 is 13 amino acids long. V shed 1 base and J shed 6 bases, with 6 bases lying between them. This chain's CDR3 is CASSEEAAGELFF. CDR3 bases: TGTGCCAGCAGTGAAGAGGCGGCCGGGGAGCTGTTTTTT.